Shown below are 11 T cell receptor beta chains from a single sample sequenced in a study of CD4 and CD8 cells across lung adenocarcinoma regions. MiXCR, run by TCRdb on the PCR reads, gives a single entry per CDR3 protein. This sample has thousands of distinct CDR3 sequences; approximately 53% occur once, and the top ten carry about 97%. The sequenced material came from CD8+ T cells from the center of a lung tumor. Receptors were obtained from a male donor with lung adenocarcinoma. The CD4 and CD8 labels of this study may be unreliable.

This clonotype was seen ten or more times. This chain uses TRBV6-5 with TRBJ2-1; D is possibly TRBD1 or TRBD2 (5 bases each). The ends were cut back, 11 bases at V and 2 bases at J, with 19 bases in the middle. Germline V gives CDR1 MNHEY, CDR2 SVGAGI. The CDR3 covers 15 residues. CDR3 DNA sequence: TGTGCCGCATTTGGATCCAGGGACGCCTACAATGAGCAGTTCTTC. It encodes CAAFGSRDAYNEQFF.

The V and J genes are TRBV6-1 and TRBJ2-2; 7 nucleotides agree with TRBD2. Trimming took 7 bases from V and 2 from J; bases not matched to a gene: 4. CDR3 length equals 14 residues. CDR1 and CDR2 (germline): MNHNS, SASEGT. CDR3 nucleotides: TGTGCCAGCACGGAGCGGGGTAACACCGGGGAGCTGTTTTTT. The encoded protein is CASTERGNTGELFF.

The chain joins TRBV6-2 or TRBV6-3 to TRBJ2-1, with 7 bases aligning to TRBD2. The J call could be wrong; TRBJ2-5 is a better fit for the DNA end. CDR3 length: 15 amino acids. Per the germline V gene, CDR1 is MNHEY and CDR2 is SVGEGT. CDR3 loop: CASSRPGGGQETQYF. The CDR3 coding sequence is TGTGCCAGCAGTAGGCCTGGCGGGGGACAAGAGACCCAGTACTTC.

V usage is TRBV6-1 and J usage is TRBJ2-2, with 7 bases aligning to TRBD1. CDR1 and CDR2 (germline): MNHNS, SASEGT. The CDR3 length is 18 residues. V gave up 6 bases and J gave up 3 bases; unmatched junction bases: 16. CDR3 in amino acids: CASRGTEPPPGYTGELFF. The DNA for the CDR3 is TGTGCCAGCAGGGGGACAGAACCGCCCCCCGGCTACACCGGGGAGCTGTTTTTT.

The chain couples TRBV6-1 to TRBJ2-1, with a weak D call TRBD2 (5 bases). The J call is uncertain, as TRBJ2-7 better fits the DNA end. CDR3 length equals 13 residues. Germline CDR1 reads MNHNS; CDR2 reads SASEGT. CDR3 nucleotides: TGTGCCAGCAGCGGGATAATGGCCTACGAGCAGTACTTC. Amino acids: CASSGIMAYEQYF.

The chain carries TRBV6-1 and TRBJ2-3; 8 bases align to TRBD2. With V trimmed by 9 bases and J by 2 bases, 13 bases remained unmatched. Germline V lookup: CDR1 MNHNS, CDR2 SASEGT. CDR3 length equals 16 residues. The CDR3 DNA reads TGTGCCAGTGCGGGGGGAGGGGGTCGTGACACAGATACGCAGTATTTT. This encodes CASAGGGGRDTDTQYF.

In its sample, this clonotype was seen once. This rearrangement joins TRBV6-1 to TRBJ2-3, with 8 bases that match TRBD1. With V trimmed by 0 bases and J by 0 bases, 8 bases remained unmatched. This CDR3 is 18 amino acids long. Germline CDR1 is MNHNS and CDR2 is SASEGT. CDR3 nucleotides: TGTGCCAGCAGTGAAGCGAGGTGGGGACAGGAGAGCACAGATACGCAGTATTTT. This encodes CASSEARWGQESTDTQYF.

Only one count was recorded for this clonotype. CDR3 in DNA: TGTGCCACCAGCAGAGATCTAGCGGGAGTTGGGGATACGCAGTATTTT. It codes for CATSRDLAGVGDTQYF. The chain carries TRBV15 and TRBJ2-3; TRBD2 agrees at 10 bases. Looked up from germline, CDR1 is LNHNV and CDR2 is YYDKDF (reference sequence). The ends lost 0 bases at V and 6 bases at J; junction bases unmatched: 6. CDR3 length: 16 amino acids. The variable domain in full, with the rest retrieved from reference TRBV15 and TRBJ2-3, is DAMVIQNPRYQVTQFGKPVTLSCSQTLNHNVMYWYQQKSSQAPKLLFHYYDKDFNNEADTPDNFQSRRPNTSFCFLDIRSPGLGDTAMYLCATSRDLAGVGDTQYFGPGTRLTVL.

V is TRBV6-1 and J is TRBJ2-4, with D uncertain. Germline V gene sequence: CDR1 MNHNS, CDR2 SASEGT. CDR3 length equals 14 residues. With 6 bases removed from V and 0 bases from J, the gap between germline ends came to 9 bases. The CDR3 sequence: CASRQSLAKNIQYF. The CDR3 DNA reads TGTGCCAGCAGACAGAGTTTAGCCAAAAACATTCAGTACTTC.

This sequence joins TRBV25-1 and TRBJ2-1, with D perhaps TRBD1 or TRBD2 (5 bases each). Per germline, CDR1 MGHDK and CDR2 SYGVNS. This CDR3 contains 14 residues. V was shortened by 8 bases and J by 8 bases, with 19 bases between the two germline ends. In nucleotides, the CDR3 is TGTGCCAGCGGCCGGGACCCCCCGAGGGATGAGCAGTTCTTC. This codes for CASGRDPPRDEQFF.

CDR3: CASSQGQGLTETQFF. The CDR3 coding sequence is TGTGCCAGCAGTCAGGGACAGGGCCTAACAGAGACCCAGTTCTTC. The chain employs TRBV6-1 and TRBJ2-1; 9 nucleotides match TRBD1. Per the germline V gene, CDR1 is MNHNS and CDR2 is SASEGT. The CDR3 sequence is 15 residues long. V lost 5 bases to trimming and J lost 13 bases; unmatched junction nucleotides: 15.